The T cell receptor (beta chain) described here comes from a study of CD8 T cells in ankylosing spondylitis. Each CDR3 protein is one row after TCRdb ran MiXCR on the 5' RACE reads. The table has under 250,000 distinct CDR3 sequences, under 35% seen once. With regard to this clonotype: Its antigen is undetermined.

Findings and limits, study-wide: What seemed typical of ankylosing spondylitis blood was a TCR beta motif built from under 10 highly homologous variants. Clones linked to disease were reported to show significant enrichment in matched ankylosing spondylitis synovial fluid.

The V segment lost 0 bases and the J segment 4 bases; nucleotides outside the gene matches: 5. Germline V CDR1 and CDR2: SGHRS, YFSETQ. The CDR3 runs 16 residues. Sample: blood, either unsorted or a sorted T cell fraction (not recorded which). This receptor was taken from a male donor with ankylosing spondylitis or in good health (not recorded which). The chain is built from TRBV5-1 and TRBJ2-2; TRBD2 aligns across 8 bases. In DNA form, the CDR3 reads TGCGCCAGCAGCTTGGCCGGCGGGGGGCCCACCGGGGAGCTGTTTTTT. Protein sequence: CASSLAGGGPTGELFF.